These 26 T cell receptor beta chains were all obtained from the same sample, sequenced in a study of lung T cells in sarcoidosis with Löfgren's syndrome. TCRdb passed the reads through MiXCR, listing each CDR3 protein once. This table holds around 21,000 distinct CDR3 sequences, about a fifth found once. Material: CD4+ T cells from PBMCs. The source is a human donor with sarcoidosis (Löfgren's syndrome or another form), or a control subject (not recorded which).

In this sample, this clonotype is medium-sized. In DNA form, the CDR3 reads TGTGCCAGCACCTGGACTAGCGGGAACACCGGGGAGCTGTTTTTT. Amino acid sequence: CASTWTSGNTGELFF. The chain couples TRBV6-1 to TRBJ2-2; 10 nucleotides match TRBD2. Per germline, CDR1 MNHNS and CDR2 SASEGT. The CDR3 totals 15 residues. V lost 7 bases to trimming and J lost 1 base; unmatched junction nucleotides: 3.

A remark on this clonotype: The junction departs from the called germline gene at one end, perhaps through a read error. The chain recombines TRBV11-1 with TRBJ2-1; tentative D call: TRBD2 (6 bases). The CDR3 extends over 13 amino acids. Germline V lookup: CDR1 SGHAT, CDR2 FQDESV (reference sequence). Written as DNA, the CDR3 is TGTGCCAGCCCTAGCGCTTCCTACAATGAGCAGTCCTTC. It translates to CASPSASYNEQSF.

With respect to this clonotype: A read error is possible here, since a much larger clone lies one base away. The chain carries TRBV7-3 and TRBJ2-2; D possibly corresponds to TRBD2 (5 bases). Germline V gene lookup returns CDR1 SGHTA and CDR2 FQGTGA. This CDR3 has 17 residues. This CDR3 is CASSLVPARERAGEPFF. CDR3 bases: TGTGCCAGCAGCTTAGTTCCCGCGAGGGAAAGGGCCGGGGAGCCGTTTTTT. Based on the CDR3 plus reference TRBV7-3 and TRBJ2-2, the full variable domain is GAGVSQTPSNKVTEKGKYVELRCDPISGHTALYWYRQSLGQGPEFLIYFQGTGAADDSGLPNDRFFAVRPEGSVSTLKIQRTERGDSAVYLCASSLVPARERAGEPFFGEGSRLTVL.

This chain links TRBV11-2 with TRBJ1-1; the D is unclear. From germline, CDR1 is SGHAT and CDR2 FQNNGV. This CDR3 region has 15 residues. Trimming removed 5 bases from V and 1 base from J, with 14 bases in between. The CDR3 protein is CASSPRPGPNTEAFF. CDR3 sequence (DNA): TGTGCCAGCAGCCCCCGTCCAGGACCGAACACTGAAGCTTTCTTT.

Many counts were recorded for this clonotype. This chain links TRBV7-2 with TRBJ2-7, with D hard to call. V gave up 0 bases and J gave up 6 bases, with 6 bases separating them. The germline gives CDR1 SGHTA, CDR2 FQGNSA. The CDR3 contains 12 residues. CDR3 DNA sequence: TGTGCCAGCAGCTTAGCTGTCGGCGAGCAGTACTTC. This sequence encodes CASSLAVGEQYF. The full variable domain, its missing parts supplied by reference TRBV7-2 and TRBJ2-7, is GAGVSQSPSNKVTEKGKDVELRCDPISGHTALYWYRQSLGQGLEFLIYFQGNSAPDKSGLPSDRFSAERTGGSVSTLTIQRTQQEDSAVYLCASSLAVGEQYFGPGTRLTVT.

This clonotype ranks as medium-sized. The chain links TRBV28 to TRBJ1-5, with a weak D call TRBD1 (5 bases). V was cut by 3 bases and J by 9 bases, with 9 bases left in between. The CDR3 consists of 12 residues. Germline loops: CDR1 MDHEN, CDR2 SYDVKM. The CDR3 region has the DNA TGTGCCAGCAGTTTCCCTCAGGGGCCCCAGCATTTT. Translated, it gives CASSFPQGPQHF.

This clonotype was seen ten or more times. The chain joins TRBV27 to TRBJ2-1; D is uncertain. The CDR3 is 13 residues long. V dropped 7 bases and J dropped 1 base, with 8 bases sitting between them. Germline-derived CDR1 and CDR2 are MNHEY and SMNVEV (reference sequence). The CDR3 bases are TGTGCCAGCACTCACTTATCCTACAATGAGCAGTTCTTC. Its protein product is CASTHLSYNEQFF.

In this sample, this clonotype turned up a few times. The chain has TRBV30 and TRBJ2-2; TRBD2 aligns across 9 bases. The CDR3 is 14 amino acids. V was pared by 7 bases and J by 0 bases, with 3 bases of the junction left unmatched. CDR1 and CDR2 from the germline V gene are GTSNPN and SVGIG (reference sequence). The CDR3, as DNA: TGTGCCTCAATAGCGGGAGCGAACACCGGGGAGCTGTTTTTT. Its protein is CASIAGANTGELFF.

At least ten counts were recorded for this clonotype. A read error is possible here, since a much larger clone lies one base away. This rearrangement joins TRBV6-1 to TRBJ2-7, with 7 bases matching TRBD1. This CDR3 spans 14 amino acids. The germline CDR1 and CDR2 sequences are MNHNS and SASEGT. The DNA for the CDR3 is TGTGCCAGCAGTACTCAGGGGGTCCCCTACGAGAAGTACTTC. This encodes CASSTQGVPYEKYF.

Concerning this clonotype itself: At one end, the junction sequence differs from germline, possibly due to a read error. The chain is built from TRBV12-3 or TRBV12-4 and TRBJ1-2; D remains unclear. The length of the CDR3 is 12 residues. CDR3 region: CVSSLRNYGYTF. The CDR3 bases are TGTGTCAGCAGTTTAAGGAACTATGGCTACACCTTC.

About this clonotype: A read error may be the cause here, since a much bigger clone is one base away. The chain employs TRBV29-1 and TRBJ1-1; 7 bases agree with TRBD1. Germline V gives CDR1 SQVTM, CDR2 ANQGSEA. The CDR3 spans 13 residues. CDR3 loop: CSGRQGWNTGAFF. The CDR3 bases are TGCAGCGGGCGACAGGGTTGGAACACTGGAGCTTTCTTT.

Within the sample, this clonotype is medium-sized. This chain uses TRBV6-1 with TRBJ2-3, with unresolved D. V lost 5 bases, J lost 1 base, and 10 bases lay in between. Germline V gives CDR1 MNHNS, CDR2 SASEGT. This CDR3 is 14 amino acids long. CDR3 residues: CASSYRVGTDTQYF. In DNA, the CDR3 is TGTGCCAGCAGTTATAGGGTGGGCACAGATACGCAGTATTTT.

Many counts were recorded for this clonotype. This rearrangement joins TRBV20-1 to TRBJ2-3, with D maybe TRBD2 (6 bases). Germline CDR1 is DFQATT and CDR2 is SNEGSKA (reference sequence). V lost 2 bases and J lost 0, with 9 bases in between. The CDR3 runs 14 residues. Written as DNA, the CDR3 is TGCAGTGCTAGACCCGGGACTAGCACAGATACGCAGTATTTT. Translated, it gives CSARPGTSTDTQYF.

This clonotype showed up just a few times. CDR3 DNA: TGTGCCAGCAGCCCGTTAGTGGGACACCAAGATTCTAACTATGGCTACACCTTC. It translates to CASSPLVGHQDSNYGYTF. J is TRBJ1-2 and V is TRBV7-9, with D tentatively TRBD1 (6 bases). Trimming removed 5 bases at V and 0 bases at J, with 22 bases between. The CDR3 length is 18 residues. Germline V CDR1 and CDR2: SEHNR, FQNEAQ (reference sequence).

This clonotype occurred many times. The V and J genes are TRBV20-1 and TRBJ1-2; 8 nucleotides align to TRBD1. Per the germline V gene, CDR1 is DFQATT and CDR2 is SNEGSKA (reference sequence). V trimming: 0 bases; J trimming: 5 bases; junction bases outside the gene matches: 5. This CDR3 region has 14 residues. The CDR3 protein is CSAREDREGYGYTF. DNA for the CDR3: TGCAGTGCTAGAGAGGACAGGGAGGGGTATGGCTACACCTTC.

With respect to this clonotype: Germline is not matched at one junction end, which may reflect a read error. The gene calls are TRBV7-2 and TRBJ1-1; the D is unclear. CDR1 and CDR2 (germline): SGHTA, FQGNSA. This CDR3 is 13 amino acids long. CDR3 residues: CASSLGHFTEAFF. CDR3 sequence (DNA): TGTGCTAGCAGCTTAGGCCACTTCACTGAAGCTTTCTTT. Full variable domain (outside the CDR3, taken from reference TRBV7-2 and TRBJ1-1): GAGVSQSPSNKVTEKGKDVELRCDPISGHTALYWYRQSLGQGLEFLIYFQGNSAPDKSGLPSDRFSAERTGGSVSTLTIQRTQQEDSAVYLCASSLGHFTEAFFGQGTRLTVV.

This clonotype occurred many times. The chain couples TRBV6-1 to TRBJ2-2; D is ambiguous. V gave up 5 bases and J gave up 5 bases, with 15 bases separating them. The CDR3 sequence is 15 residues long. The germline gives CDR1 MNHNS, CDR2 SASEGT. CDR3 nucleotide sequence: TGTGCCAGCAGTTATAATAGACCGTTAACCGGGGAGCTGTTTTTT. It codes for CASSYNRPLTGELFF.

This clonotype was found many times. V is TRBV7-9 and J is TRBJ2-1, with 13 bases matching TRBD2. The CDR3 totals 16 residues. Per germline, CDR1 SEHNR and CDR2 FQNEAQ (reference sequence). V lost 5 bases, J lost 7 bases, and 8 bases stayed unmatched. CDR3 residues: CASSPWTSGSGNEQFF. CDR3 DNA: TGTGCCAGCAGCCCGTGGACTAGCGGGAGTGGAAATGAGCAGTTCTTC. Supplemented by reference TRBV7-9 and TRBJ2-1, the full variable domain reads DTGVSQNPRHKITKRGQNVTFRCDPISEHNRLYWYRQTLGQGPEFLTYFQNEAQLEKSRLLSDRFSAERPKGSFSTLEIQRTEQGDSAMYLCASSPWTSGSGNEQFFGPGTRLTVL.

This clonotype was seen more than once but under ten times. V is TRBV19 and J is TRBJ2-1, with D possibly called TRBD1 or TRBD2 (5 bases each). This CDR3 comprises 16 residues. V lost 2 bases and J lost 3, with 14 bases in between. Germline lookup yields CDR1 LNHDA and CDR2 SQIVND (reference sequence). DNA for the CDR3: TGTGCCAGTAGTATAAATTCGGGGCTCGACTACAATGAGCAGTTCTTC. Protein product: CASSINSGLDYNEQFF.

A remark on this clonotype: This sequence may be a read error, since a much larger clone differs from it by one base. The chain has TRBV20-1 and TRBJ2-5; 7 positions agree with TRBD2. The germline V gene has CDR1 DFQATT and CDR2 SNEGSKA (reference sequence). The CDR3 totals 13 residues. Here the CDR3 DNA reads TGCAGTGCGGGGGGGTTTGCCAGAGAGACCCCGTACTTC. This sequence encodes CSAGGFARETPYF.

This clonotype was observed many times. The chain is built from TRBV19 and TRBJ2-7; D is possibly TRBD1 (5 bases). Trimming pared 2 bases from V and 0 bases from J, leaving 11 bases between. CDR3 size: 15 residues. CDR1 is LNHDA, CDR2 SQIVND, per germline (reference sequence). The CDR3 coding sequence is TGTGCCAGTAGTATAAGGGGAATCGGCTCCTACGAGCAGTACTTC. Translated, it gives CASSIRGIGSYEQYF.

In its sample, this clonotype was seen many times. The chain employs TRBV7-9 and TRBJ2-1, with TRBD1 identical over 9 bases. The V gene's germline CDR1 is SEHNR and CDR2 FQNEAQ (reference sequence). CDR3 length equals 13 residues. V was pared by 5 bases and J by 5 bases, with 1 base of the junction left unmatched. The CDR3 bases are TGTGCCAGCAGCCACAGGGGGCACAATGAGCAGTTCTTC. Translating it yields CASSHRGHNEQFF.

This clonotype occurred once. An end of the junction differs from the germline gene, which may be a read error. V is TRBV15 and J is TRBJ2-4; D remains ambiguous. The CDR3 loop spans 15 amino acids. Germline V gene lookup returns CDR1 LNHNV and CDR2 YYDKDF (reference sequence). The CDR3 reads CATSREVGTKNIQYF. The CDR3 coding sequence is TGCGCCACCAGCAGAGAGGTGGGGACCAAAAACATTCAGTACTTC.

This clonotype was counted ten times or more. CDR3: CASSQDGGTKVPYEQYF. CDR3 coding DNA: TGTGCCAGCAGCCAAGATGGGGGGACAAAAGTTCCCTACGAGCAGTACTTC. This chain connects TRBV4-2 to TRBJ2-7; either TRBD1 or TRBD2 may fit D (6 bases each). This CDR3 has 17 residues. V was trimmed by 0 bases and J by 2 bases, leaving 17 bases between them. Germline loops: CDR1 LGHNA, CDR2 YNFKEQ.

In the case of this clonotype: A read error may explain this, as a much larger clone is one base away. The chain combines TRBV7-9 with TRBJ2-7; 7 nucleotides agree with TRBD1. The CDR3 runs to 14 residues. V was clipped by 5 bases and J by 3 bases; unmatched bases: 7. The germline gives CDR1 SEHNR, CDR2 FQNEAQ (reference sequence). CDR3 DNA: TGTGCCAGCAGCCTCGAGACAGGGCTCTACGAGCAGTACTTC. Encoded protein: CASSLETGLYEQYF.

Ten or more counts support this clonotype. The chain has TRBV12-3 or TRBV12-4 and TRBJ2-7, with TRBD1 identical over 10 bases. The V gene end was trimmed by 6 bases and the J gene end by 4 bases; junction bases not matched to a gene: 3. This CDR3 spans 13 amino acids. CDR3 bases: TGTGCCAGCAGCTTGGGACAGGGGTACGAGCAGTACTTC. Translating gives CASSLGQGYEQYF.